Listed below are T cell receptor beta chains from one sample, sequenced in a study of blood T cell repertoires in COVID-19. Data came from immunoSEQ multiplex PCR; TCRdb stores just in-frame clones and leaves some out. The table has fewer than 120,000 clones, around 90% seen once. The sequenced sample was peripheral blood. These receptor sequences come from a human donor in a cohort sampled during active COVID-19. CDR3s include the opening cysteine and the closing phenylalanine or tryptophan. D genes are given only for firm matches. Size is stated for part of the rows, as once, few or many counts, or as a class when the clone is expanded.

TRBJ1-1	.	TRBD1	TRBV7-2	CASSLLTGAGTEAFF	TGTGCCAGCAGCTTGCTGACAGGGGCGGGAACTGAAGCTTTCTTT
TRBJ2-7	.	TRBD2	TRBV7-2	CASSSTSGTYEQYF	TGTGCCAGCAGCTCTACTAGCGGGACGTACGAGCAGTACTTC
TRBJ1-5	.	.	TRBV5-1	CASSLSGREPQHF	TGCGCCAGCAGCTTGTCGGGGAGAGAGCCCCAGCATTTT
TRBJ2-2	.	TRBD1	TRBV6-5	CASSPDRATGELFF	TGTGCCAGCAGTCCGGACAGGGCGACCGGGGAGCTGTTTTTT
TRBJ1-2	many	.	TRBV5-1	CASSLVADTNYGYTF	TGCGCCAGCAGCTTGGTGGCAGACACTAACTATGGCTACACCTTC
TRBJ2-5	.	TRBD2	TRBV6-2/TRBV6-3	CASSANPGLLHF	TGTGCCAGCAGCGCCAATCCGGGACTACTCCACTTC
TRBJ2-4	.	TRBD1	TRBV7-9	CASSPQGASNIQYF	TGTGCCAGCAGCCCACAGGGGGCTTCAAACATTCAGTACTTC
TRBJ2-2	.	TRBD1	TRBV19	CASSIDPAPGTGNTGELFF	TGTGCCAGTAGTATAGATCCCGCCCCCGGGACAGGGAACACCGGGGAGCTGTTTTTT
TRBJ1-3	.	TRBD1	TRBV10-1	CASSGTESGNTIYF	TGCGCCAGCTCCGGGACAGAATCTGGAAACACCATATATTTT
TRBJ2-3	.	TRBD2	TRBV7-3	CASSAGASTDTQYF	TGTGCCAGCAGTGCGGGAGCTAGCACAGATACGCAGTATTTT
TRBJ2-4	.	TRBD2	TRBV6-5	CASTSLAGEYIQYF	TGTGCCAGCACCTCGTTGGCGGGGGAGTACATTCAGTACTTC
TRBJ1-1	.	.	TRBV12-3/TRBV12-4	CASSLVAEAFF	TGTGCCAGCAGTTTAGTCGCTGAAGCTTTCTTT
TRBJ1-1	.	TRBD1	TRBV2	CASPRQGRDFTEAFF	TGTGCCAGCCCCAGACAGGGGAGGGATTTCACTGAAGCTTTCTTT
TRBJ1-1	.	.	TRBV7-2	CASSLTGRIENTEAFF	TGTGCCAGCAGCTTAACAGGTAGAATTGAGAACACTGAAGCTTTCTTT
TRBJ1-1	.	.	TRBV20-1	CSATGNTEAFF	TGCAGTGCAACGGGGAACACTGAAGCTTTCTTT
TRBJ1-2	.	TRBD1	TRBV10-2	CASRGQGQYGYTF	TGCGCCAGCAGAGGACAGGGCCAGTATGGCTACACCTTC
TRBJ2-7	.	TRBD2	TRBV7-9	CASSQRLASGSPYSEQYF	TGTGCCAGCAGCCAACGGTTGGCTAGCGGGAGCCCTTACTCCGAGCAGTACTTC
TRBJ1-1	.	TRBD1	TRBV3-1/TRBV3-2	CASTQGGTNTEAFF	TGTGCCAGCACCCAAGGGGGCACGAACACTGAAGCTTTCTTT
TRBJ1-1	once	.	TRBV28	CASTTPGAAEAFF	TGTGCCAGCACTACCCCAGGGGCCGCTGAAGCTTTCTTT
TRBJ1-2	few	TRBD1	TRBV10-3	CAITGGLGYTF	TGTGCCATCACAGGGGGCCTTGGCTACACCTTC
TRBJ2-2	.	TRBD1	TRBV10-3	CAISLSGTGVFTGELFF	TGTGCCATCAGCCTGTCCGGGACAGGGGTCTTTACCGGGGAGCTGTTTTTT
TRBJ2-6	.	TRBD1	TRBV6-9	CASSTEDRGVPSSGANVLTF	TGTGCCAGCAGCACCGAGGACAGGGGAGTTCCTAGCTCTGGGGCCAACGTCCTGACTTTC
TRBJ2-7	.	.	TRBV11-1	CASSLGVVYEQYF	TGTGCCAGCAGCTTAGGAGTGGTCTACGAGCAGTACTTC
TRBJ1-5	.	.	TRBV2	CASSVDSNSNQPQHF	TGTGCCAGCAGTGTCGACAGTAATAGCAATCAGCCCCAGCATTTT
TRBJ1-6	.	.	TRBV9	CASSVRGDNSPLHF	TGTGCCAGCAGCGTCCGGGGTGATAATTCACCCCTCCACTTT
TRBJ1-6	once	.	TRBV21-1	CASSKRPGTGVLSPLHF	TGTGCCAGCAGCAAACGACCCGGGACAGGGGTATTATCACCCCTCCACTTT
TRBJ1-2	.	TRBD1	TRBV7-2	CASSSRTGQGGYTF	TGTGCCAGCAGCTCCCGGACAGGCCAGGGTGGCTACACCTTC
TRBJ1-3	.	TRBD1	TRBV15	CATSQGQLSGNTIYF	TGTGCCACCAGCCAGGGACAGCTCTCTGGAAACACCATATATTTT
TRBJ1-1	.	.	TRBV7-2	CASSLVGGGEAFF	TGTGCCAGCAGCTTAGTCGGGGGTGGCGAAGCTTTCTTT
TRBJ2-5	.	TRBD1	TRBV9	CASSYGDRETQYF	TGTGCCAGCAGCTATGGGGACAGAGAGACCCAGTACTTC
TRBJ2-2	.	.	TRBV7-3	CASSLSRGSAGELFF	TGTGCCAGCAGCTTAAGCAGGGGATCGGCCGGGGAGCTGTTTTTT
TRBJ2-3	.	TRBD1	TRBV6-5	CASTRTGARDPTQYF	TGTGCCAGCACCCGGACAGGCGCTAGAGATCCTACGCAGTATTTT
TRBJ1-5	.	.	TRBV19	CASSIVGGASNQPQHF	TGTGCCAGTAGTATAGTCGGGGGGGCTAGCAATCAGCCCCAGCATTTT
TRBJ1-2	.	TRBD1	TRBV7-8	CASSFSRTGGYGYTF	TGTGCCAGCAGCTTTAGTAGGACAGGGGGATATGGCTACACCTTC
TRBJ2-1	.	TRBD1	TRBV11-2	CASSLFLGQVVGEQFF	TGTGCCAGCAGCTTATTTTTGGGACAGGTCGTAGGTGAGCAGTTCTTC
TRBJ2-7	.	TRBD2	TRBV11-2	CASRLGGEGSF	TGTGCCAGCAGGCTTGGCGGGGAGGGGAGCTTC
TRBJ2-1	.	.	TRBV5-4	CASSGGASYNEQFF	TGTGCCAGCAGCGGGGGGGCCTCCTACAATGAGCAGTTCTTC
TRBJ1-2	.	.	TRBV18	CASSPDPERNYGYTF	TGTGCCAGCTCACCCGACCCGGAGAGGAACTATGGCTACACCTTC
TRBJ1-2	once	TRBD1	TRBV19	CASNPGTGHFYGYTF	TGTGCCAGCAACCCCGGGACAGGCCATTTCTATGGCTACACCTTC
TRBJ2-6	.	TRBD1	TRBV7-3	CASSTQGTSGANVLTF	TGTGCCAGCAGCACACAGGGGACCTCTGGGGCCAACGTCCTGACTTTC
TRBJ2-7	.	TRBD1	TRBV19	CASSKGTGGSTEHEQYF	TGTGCCAGTAGTAAGGGGACAGGGGGCTCGACTGAACACGAGCAGTACTTC
TRBJ2-7	.	TRBD1	TRBV10-1	CASSESKIGQGGSYEQYF	TGCGCCAGCAGTGAGTCCAAGATTGGACAGGGGGGATCCTACGAGCAGTACTTC
TRBJ2-2	.	.	TRBV19	CASSRTGSDTGELFF	TGTGCCAGTAGTAGAACAGGGTCGGACACCGGGGAGCTGTTTTTT
TRBJ1-5	.	.	TRBV5-6	CASSITGTVSNQPQHF	TGTGCCAGCAGCATAACCGGGACTGTGAGCAATCAGCCCCAGCATTTT
TRBJ2-2	.	.	TRBV28	CASSFPRSGYTGELFF	TGTGCCAGCAGTTTCCCCCGTAGCGGCTACACCGGGGAGCTGTTTTTT
TRBJ1-2	once	TRBD1	TRBV6-1	CASSEVPGTGGEGYTF	TGTGCCAGCAGTGAGGTACCCGGGACAGGAGGTGAGGGCTACACCTTC
TRBJ1-3	.	.	TRBV5-4	CASSSQGSGNTIYF	TGTGCCAGCAGCTCACAGGGAAGTGGAAACACCATATATTTT
TRBJ1-5	few	TRBD1	TRBV18	CASSPAGTASNQPQHF	TGTGCCAGCTCACCAGCCGGGACAGCTAGCAATCAGCCCCAGCATTTT
TRBJ2-7	.	TRBD1	TRBV6-5	CASSQLGTAQYF	TGTGCCAGCAGTCAACTTGGGACAGCGCAGTACTTC
TRBJ2-5	.	TRBD2	TRBV28	CASSTGTSGRQETQYF	TGTGCCAGCAGCACGGGGACTAGCGGGAGGCAAGAGACCCAGTACTTC
TRBJ2-5	.	.	TRBV19	CASREVANRVGAQYF	TGTGCCAGTAGGGAAGTGGCTAACAGGGTAGGGGCCCAGTACTTC
TRBJ2-3	once	.	TRBV7-3	CASSLGGTRDTQYF	TGTGCCAGCAGCTTAGGTGGGACAAGAGATACGCAGTATTTT
TRBJ1-2	few	.	TRBV15	CATSREIQLNYGYTF	TGTGCCACCAGCAGAGAAATACAGCTAAACTATGGCTACACCTTC
TRBJ2-3	.	.	TRBV9	CASSSERTSPSTDTQYF	TGTGCCAGCAGCTCCGAAAGGACTTCCCCTTCCACAGATACGCAGTATTTT
TRBJ2-7	.	TRBD1	TRBV12-3/TRBV12-4	CASTYRGLREQYF	TGTGCCAGCACTTACAGGGGGCTGCGCGAGCAGTACTTC
TRBJ1-2	.	TRBD1	TRBV4-3	CASSQTGDNYGYTF	TGCGCCAGCAGCCAAACAGGGGATAACTATGGCTACACCTTC
TRBJ1-5	few	.	TRBV2	CASARESNQPQHF	TGTGCCAGCGCCAGGGAAAGCAATCAGCCCCAGCATTTT